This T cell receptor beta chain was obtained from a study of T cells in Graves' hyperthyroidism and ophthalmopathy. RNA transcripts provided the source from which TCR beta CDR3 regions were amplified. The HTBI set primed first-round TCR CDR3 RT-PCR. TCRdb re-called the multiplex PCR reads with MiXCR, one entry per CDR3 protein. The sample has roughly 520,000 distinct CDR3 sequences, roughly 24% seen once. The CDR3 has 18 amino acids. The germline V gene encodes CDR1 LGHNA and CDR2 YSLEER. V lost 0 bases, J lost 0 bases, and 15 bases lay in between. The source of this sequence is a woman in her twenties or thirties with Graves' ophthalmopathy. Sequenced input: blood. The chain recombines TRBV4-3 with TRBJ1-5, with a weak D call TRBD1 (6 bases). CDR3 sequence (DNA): TGCGCCAGCAGCCAAGAATGGGGGGCCAGTAATAGCAATCAGCCCCAGCATTTT. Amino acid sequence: CASSQEWGASNSNQPQHF.